The TCR beta chain described here comes from a study of blood T cell repertoires in COVID-19. The overall study: The United States, Italy and Spain provided the acute and convalescent COVID-19 samples. PBMCs, B-cell-depleted T cells, or T cells were the source of the cDNA or gDNA that made up the material.

Per the original data handling: By means of reference gene primer amplification, nucleated cell counts were estimated. TCRdb's table, derived via immunoSEQ multiplex PCR, lists solely in-frame clones and lacks some. V, J and clone size were drawn from that table, and D and trimming were deduced from the DNA. The table lists 110,000 to 150,000 clones, 80% to 90% of them singletons, with 9.5% to 13% in the top ten. The CDR3 runs 13 residues. Germline V gene lookup returns CDR1 MNHEY and CDR2 SVGAGI. Deletions cut 2 bases from V and 5 bases from J, with 9 bases between. This chain joins TRBV6-5 and TRBJ1-1; a possible D gene is TRBD1 (5 bases). The sample comprised peripheral blood. This TCR came from a man aged 55 to 70 with active or convalescent COVID-19. The CDR3 coding sequence is TGTGCCAGCAGTTACAGGGGCCAGACTGAAGCTTTCTTT. It translates to CASSYRGQTEAFF.